This passage covers 5 T cell receptor beta chains from one sample sequenced in a study of control samples from healthy donors and cancer patients. The table came from immunoSEQ multiplex PCR; TCRdb's copy has only in-frame clones and leaves some out. The sample lists 150,000 to 200,000 clones, over 85% occurring once. The sequencing input was blood. All receptors come from a young man in good health.

The V gene is TRBV18, the J gene TRBJ2-5; possibly TRBD1 for D (7 bases). Germline V gives CDR1 KGHSH, CDR2 LQKENI. The CDR3 is made up of 13 amino acids. The V end was cut by 5 bases, the J end by 4 bases, with 11 bases between. The CDR3 DNA reads as TGTGCCAGCTCATCCCAGGGGGGAGAGACCCAGTACTTC. Encoded protein: CASSSQGGETQYF.

The chain has TRBV19 and TRBJ1-1; 7 bases line up with TRBD1. The J segment lost 4 bases and the V segment lost 6 bases, leaving 8 bases of the junction unmatched. The length of the CDR3 is 14 residues. The germline CDR1 and CDR2 sequences are LNHDA and SQIVND (reference sequence). This CDR3 reads CASSRQGGTTEAFF. The CDR3 DNA reads as TGTGCCAGTAGCAGACAGGGCGGGACCACTGAAGCTTTCTTT.

The rearrangement uses TRBV12-3 or TRBV12-4 and TRBJ1-2; D gene ambiguous. V was trimmed by 5 bases and J by 6 bases, leaving 13 bases between them. This CDR3 is built from 13 residues. The CDR3 here is CASSPVLSNGYTF. The CDR3 bases are TGTGCCAGCAGTCCCGTACTATCGAATGGCTACACCTTC.

The rearrangement joins TRBV30 to TRBJ1-2; 7 bases map to TRBD1. CDR1 GTSNPN and CDR2 SVGIG come from the germline V gene (reference sequence). This CDR3 is 13 amino acids long. The V and J ends lost 5 bases and 4 bases, in that order; junction bases with no gene match: 7. The CDR3 bases are TGTGCCTGGGGTCACAGGGGTGGCTATGGCTACACCTTC. As protein: CAWGHRGGYGYTF.

The J gene is TRBJ2-2, the V gene TRBV9; 9 bases fit TRBD2. V lost 0 bases and J lost 4; bases outside the gene matches: 13. Germline loops: CDR1 SGDLS, CDR2 YYNGEE. The CDR3 has 19 amino acids. The chain's CDR3 is CASSVGPSGRSPGTGELFF. In nucleotides, the CDR3 is TGTGCCAGCAGCGTAGGTCCCAGCGGGAGGTCCCCGGGCACCGGGGAGCTGTTTTTT.